This TCR beta chain came from a study of blood T cell repertoires in COVID-19. Each recovered donor of Cohort 3 presented with two negative PCRs, clearance, or symptom resolution. This clone was picked up one time. CDR3 size: 15 residues. Germline loops: CDR1 LGHNA, CDR2 YSLEER. V gave up 0 bases and J gave up 5 bases, with 14 bases separating them. In the study's own analysis: Amplified reference gene primers provided the basis for estimating nucleated cell counts. Profiled with immunoSEQ multiplex PCR; TCRdb holds only in-frame clones, not every one. V and J calls and clone size are given by that table; D and trimming were obtained from the DNA. The table shows roughly 200,000 clones, with roughly 90% occurring only once.

The clonotype comes from a woman aged 25-40 years who had recovered from COVID-19. The rearrangement links TRBV4-3 to TRBJ2-7; possibly TRBD1 for D (5 bases). Input material: PBMCs or T cells enriched from blood (not recorded which). The CDR3 DNA reads TGCGCCAGCAGCCAAGATTGGAGACAGCGCGACGAGCAGTACTTC. Residues: CASSQDWRQRDEQYF.